The 32 T cell receptor beta chains below all came from one sample that was sequenced in a study of tumor-infiltrating lymphocytes in primary liver carcinoma. From roughly 0.5 ug total RNA, TCR beta cDNA was generated with a primer in the constant region. Libraries for TCR beta were built through three nested multiplex PCR rounds, which together made up a slightly modified ARM-PCR procedure. TRBV1-TRBV30 forward primers paired with a C-beta reverse primer drove the first two PCR rounds, 10 cycles each. Each CDR3 protein gets one entry after TCRdb re-called the multiplex PCR reads with MiXCR. The sample records approximately 190,000 distinct CDR3 sequences, around four fifths being singletons. The source material, roughly 18-32 mg of unsorted bulk tissue, was used to co-extract RNA and DNA. Sequencing input: tumor tissue from primary liver carcinoma. These receptors originate from a man aged 35 to 55 with primary liver carcinoma and hepatitis B virus infection.

V usage is TRBV5-1 and J usage is TRBJ1-2; no clear D. Trimming removed 1 base from V and 10 bases from J, with 14 bases in between. CDR3 length equals 13 residues. Germline V gene data show CDR1 as SGHRS and CDR2 as YFSETQ. In DNA, the CDR3 is TGCGCCAGCAGCTTGCTGTCGGACTATTACTACACCTTC. It yields the protein CASSLLSDYYYTF.

As for this clonotype: A much larger clone lies one base from this, so it may be a read error. This chain connects TRBV5-1 to TRBJ2-1, with a possible D match to TRBD2 (6 bases). The CDR3 runs to 15 residues. Germline V gene data show CDR1 as SGHRS and CDR2 as YFSETQ. This CDR3 reads CASSFLGGKGDEQLF. CDR3 bases: TGCGCCAGCAGCTTTTTAGGCGGGAAGGGCGATGAGCAGCTCTTC.

This clonotype came up many times. The chain's CDR3 is CASSQGQPSNNEKLFF. The CDR3 bases are TGTGCCAGCAGCCAGGGACAGCCTTCGAATAATGAAAAACTGTTTTTT. V and J are TRBV4-2 and TRBJ1-4, with 7 bases lining up with TRBD1. Germline V gene lookup returns CDR1 LGHNA and CDR2 YNFKEQ. The CDR3 spans 16 residues. V was pared by 3 bases and J by 4 bases, with 8 bases of the junction left unmatched.

In this sample, this clonotype turned up once. One end of the junction varies from germline; a read error may be responsible. The gene calls are TRBV11-3 and TRBJ2-2; D perhaps matches TRBD1 (6 bases). This CDR3 has 15 residues. CDR1 is SGHNT, CDR2 YENEEA, per germline. In DNA form, the CDR3 reads TGTGCCAGCAGCACCCGGACAGAGAACACCGGGGAGTTGCTTTTT. Translated: CASSTRTENTGELLF.

This clonotype has just one count. At one of its ends the junction is not consistent with the germline gene, which may arise from a read error. The chain carries TRBV5-8 and TRBJ2-1; 12 bases match TRBD2. From germline, CDR1 is SGHTS and CDR2 YDEGEE. The CDR3 length is 19 residues. The CDR3 is CASRLVSLAGGTSYNEQFF. CDR3 nucleotide sequence: TGTGCCAGCAGGTTAGTCTCACTAGCGGGAGGAACGTCCTACAATGAGCAGTTCTTT.

As for this clonotype: At one of its ends the junction is not consistent with the germline gene, which may arise from a read error. The CDR3 is CTSSLDKAVKYF. The CDR3 nucleotides read TGTACTAGCAGCTTGGACAAGGCCGTCAAATACTTT. The chain recombines TRBV5-4 with TRBJ2-5, with a possible D match to TRBD2 (6 bases). CDR1 and CDR2 from the germline V gene are SGHNT and YYREEE (reference sequence). This CDR3 is built from 12 residues.

As regards this clonotype: The final CDR3 position lacks the conserved phenylalanine or tryptophan, pointing to a likely read error. This chain links TRBV11-2 with TRBJ2-4; no reliable D call. The germline V gene has CDR1 SGHAT and CDR2 FQNNGV. The CDR3 loop spans 15 amino acids. CDR3 residues: CASSTSAVAKNIQYL. The CDR3 bases are TGCGCCAGCTCCACTTCGGCGGTAGCCAAAAACATTCAGTACTTA.

In the case of this clonotype: This likely comes from a read error, as the CDR3 has no conserved phenylalanine or tryptophan at its end. This sequence joins TRBV6-5 and TRBJ2-5; D possibly corresponds to TRBD2 (6 bases). The CDR3 loop spans 13 amino acids. Trimming left V 2 bases short and J 5 bases short, with 9 bases between. The germline gives CDR1 MNHEY, CDR2 SVGAGI. The CDR3 DNA reads TGTGCCAGCAGTTACCCGGGGGAGGAGACCCAGTACTTA. Translation gives CASSYPGEETQYL.

The table lists this clonotype with a few counts. Given a much more abundant clone one base away, this may be a read error. This rearrangement joins TRBV6-2 or TRBV6-3 to TRBJ2-2; the D is unclear. The CDR3 sequence is 12 residues long. Germline CDR1 is MNHEY and CDR2 is SVGEGT. As DNA, the CDR3 is TGTACCAGCAGCTCATATACCGGGGAGCTGTTTTTT. Translated: CTSSSYTGELFF.

Turning to this clonotype: At one of its ends the junction is not consistent with the germline gene, which may arise from a read error. V usage is TRBV28 and J usage is TRBJ1-2; D not certain. In germline, CDR1 is MDHEN, CDR2 SYDVKM. The CDR3 length is 13 residues. CDR3: CASSPSGYYGYIF. The CDR3 bases are TGTGCCAGCAGTCCCTCAGGATACTATGGGTACATCTTC.

As to this clonotype: Compared with germline, one end of the junction differs, possibly owing to a read error. V and J are TRBV6-2 or TRBV6-3 and TRBJ2-7; perhaps TRBD2 as D (5 bases). The CDR3 is 16 amino acids. Germline assignment: CDR1 MNHEY and CDR2 SVGEGT. The CDR3 here is CASSYGITGSVYGQYF. Here the CDR3 DNA reads TGTGCCAGTAGTTACGGAATAACGGGGAGTGTATACGGGCAGTACTTC.

As concerns this clonotype: At one end, the junction sequence differs from germline, possibly due to a read error. The V call is TRBV4-3, the J call TRBJ2-1; D is possibly TRBD2 (6 bases). Germline values: CDR1 LGHNA, CDR2 YSLEER. There are 16 residues in the CDR3. The CDR3 here is CASSQVMSGFHNEQFF. Written as DNA, the CDR3 is TGTGCCAGCAGCCAAGTTATGAGCGGGTTTCACAATGAGCAGTTCTTC.

As to this clonotype: The junction shows a germline mismatch at one end, possibly a read error. The chain has TRBV6-1 and TRBJ2-1; TRBD2 agrees at 11 bases. CDR1 and CDR2 (germline): MNHNS, SASEGT. The CDR3 loop spans 16 amino acids. The DNA of the CDR3 is TGTACCAGCAGTGAAGAAACTAGCGGGAGATACAATGAGCAGTTCTTC. This sequence encodes CTSSEETSGRYNEQFF.

This clonotype has only one observation. The chain uses TRBV6-5 and TRBJ2-2, with 7 bases matching TRBD2. The CDR3 covers 14 residues. With V trimmed by 10 bases and J by 15 bases, 20 bases remained unmatched. CDR1 is MNHEY, CDR2 SVGAGI, per germline. The CDR3: CATYSGLVTGQLFF. CDR3 coding DNA: TGTGCCACTTACTCCGGACTAGTTACCGGGCAGTTGTTTTTT.

On this clonotype: An end of the junction differs from the germline gene, which may be a read error. The V call is TRBV5-6, the J call TRBJ2-1; maybe TRBD2 (6 bases). CDR1 is SGHDT, CDR2 YYEEEE, per germline. CDR3 length: 15 amino acids. The CDR3 region is CASTPHGGIHNGQFF. CDR3 DNA sequence: TGTGCCAGCACCCCGCACGGAGGGATCCACAATGGGCAGTTCTTC. Variable domain in full (rest from reference TRBV5-6 and TRBJ2-1): DAGVTQSPTHLIKTRGQQVTLRCSPKSGHDTVSWYQQALGQGPQFIFQYYEEEERQRGNFPDRFSGHQFPNYSSELNVNALLLGDSALYLCASTPHGGIHNGQFFGPGTRLTVL.

In its sample, this clonotype was seen a few times. Germline and junction disagree at one end, which may indicate a read error. The chain recombines TRBV4-1 with TRBJ2-3; a possible D gene is TRBD2 (5 bases). The germline CDR1 and CDR2 sequences are MGHRA and YSYEKL. This CDR3 region has 15 residues. The CDR3: CASSQADGVGDTQYF. In nucleotides, the CDR3 is TGTGCCAGCAGCCAAGCGGACGGGGTCGGGGATACGCAGTATTTT.

Comment on this clonotype: One end of the junction does not line up with germline, which may come from a read error. The V gene is TRBV11-2, the J gene TRBJ2-1; D may match TRBD1 or TRBD2 (5 bases each). This CDR3 region has 16 residues. Germline-derived CDR1 and CDR2 are SGHAT and FQNNGV. The CDR3 region is CASSYPGTSRSNEEFF. The CDR3 coding sequence is TGTGCCAGCAGCTACCCAGGGACCAGCCGTAGCAATGAGGAGTTCTTC.

Comments on this clonotype: The germline gene is not matched at one end of the junction; a read error may be the cause. The rearrangement uses TRBV6-2 or TRBV6-3 and TRBJ1-3; weak D call: TRBD1 (5 bases). This CDR3 comprises 16 residues. Germline loops: CDR1 MNHEY, CDR2 SVGEGT. CDR3 amino acids: CARMTAGTYSGHTIYF. The CDR3 bases are TGTGCCAGGATGACGGCAGGGACTTACTCTGGACACACCATATATTTT.

A word on this clonotype: Mismatch with germline at one junction end may stem from a read error. The chain is built from TRBV29-1 and TRBJ2-7; 8 bases agree with TRBD2. The germline CDR1 and CDR2 sequences are SQVTM and ANQGSEA. The CDR3 loop spans 12 amino acids. CDR3 region: CNSLTSDHEQYF. For the CDR3, the DNA is TGCAACTCCCTGACTAGCGACCACGAGCAGTACTTT.

With regard to this clonotype: The CDR3 carries no conserved terminal phenylalanine or tryptophan, so it likely arises from a read error. This chain connects TRBV12-3 or TRBV12-4 to TRBJ2-7, with D maybe TRBD1 (7 bases). The CDR3 contains 14 residues. This chain's CDR3 is CASAKGGQFYEQYL. The CDR3 DNA is TGTGCCAGCGCCAAGGGGGGACAGTTCTACGAACAGTACTTA.

This clonotype was seen just once. The chain is built from TRBV11-3 and TRBJ2-1; D is undetermined. Germline CDR1 SGHNT, CDR2 YENEEA. This CDR3 is 14 amino acids long. V was pared by 0 bases and J by 16 bases, with 19 bases between. The DNA of the CDR3 is TGTGCCAGCAGCTTAGACGTCTCGAACAATGTGCAATTCTTC. Translation gives CASSLDVSNNVQFF.

Details on this clonotype: Just one base apart from a much larger clone, this may be a read error. The CDR3 here is CAVTPQDSSYNEQFF. For the CDR3, the DNA is TGTGCCGTAACCCCCCAGGACAGCTCCTACAATGAGCAGTTCTTC. The chain combines TRBV10-3 with TRBJ2-1; D might be TRBD1 (6 bases). The CDR3 consists of 15 residues. The germline V and J ends were trimmed by 11 bases and 0 bases, with 17 bases remaining between them. Germline V gives CDR1 ENHRY, CDR2 SYGVKD.

This clonotype was detected ten times or more. This sequence may be a read error, since a much larger clone differs from it by one base. The chain carries TRBV29-1 and TRBJ1-1, with a possible D match to TRBD1 (5 bases). V lost 6 bases, J lost 8 bases, and 13 bases lay in between. The germline V gene has CDR1 SQVTM and CDR2 ANQGSEA. The CDR3 is made up of 11 amino acids. CDR3 in amino acids: CSVGDPGEAFF. CDR3 nucleotides: TGCAGCGTCGGGGACCCCGGCGAAGCTTTCTTT.

A remark on this clonotype: Since no conserved phenylalanine or tryptophan closes the CDR3, a read error is the likely cause. The V and J genes are TRBV30 and TRBJ2-4; 7 bases fit TRBD2. The germline CDR1 and CDR2 sequences are GTSNPN and SVGIG (reference sequence). This CDR3 spans 15 amino acids. The trim removed 5 bases at V and 2 bases at J, leaving 9 bases unmatched. CDR3 nucleotide sequence: TGTGCCTGGCGTAACCGGGGGGTAACCAAAAACATTCAGTACCTC. Its translation: CAWRNRGVTKNIQYL.

Concerning this clonotype: Possible read error: a much larger clone is one base away. V usage is TRBV24-1 and J usage is TRBJ1-2; D remains unclear. The V gene lost 5 bases and the J gene lost 2 bases, with 8 bases spanning the gap. The CDR3 loop spans 13 amino acids. CDR1 and CDR2 from the germline V gene are KGHDR and SFDVKD. The CDR3 DNA is TGTGCCACCAGTGGAAAGGGCAACTATGGCTACACCTTC. Its protein product is CATSGKGNYGYTF.

As concerns this clonotype: Germline is not matched at one junction end, which may reflect a read error. The genes are TRBV4-3 and TRBJ2-7; weak D call: TRBD1 (5 bases). The CDR3 sequence is 15 residues long. The germline gives CDR1 LGHNA, CDR2 YSLEER. DNA for the CDR3: TGCGTCAGCAGCCAAGAGTACAGGAGTAACTACGAGCAGTACTTC. Translating gives CVSSQEYRSNYEQYF.

Regarding this clonotype: One junction end disagrees with the germline gene, perhaps due to a read error. This chain links TRBV6-1 with TRBJ2-6, with unresolved D. There are 15 residues in the CDR3. Germline V CDR1 and CDR2: MNHNS, SASEGT. CDR3 sequence reads: CTSNEFSQWANVLTF. CDR3 in DNA: TGTACCAGCAATGAATTCTCCCAATGGGCCAACGTCCTGACTTTC.

Regarding this clonotype: One end of the junction fails to match germline, which may point to a read error. The chain combines TRBV4-1 with TRBJ2-7; 7 positions match TRBD1. Germline assignment: CDR1 MGHRA and CDR2 YSYEKL. The CDR3 has 15 amino acids. In DNA, the CDR3 is TGCGCCAGCAGCCCGCCGGACAGGTTCTCCTACGAGCAATACTTC. Translation: CASSPPDRFSYEQYF.

The J gene is TRBJ2-3, the V gene TRBV14; D possibly corresponds to TRBD2 (5 bases). The CDR3 length is 16 residues. V was cut by 10 bases and J by 5 bases, with 25 bases left in between. From germline, CDR1 is SGHDN and CDR2 FVKESK. CDR3 in amino acids: CANSQDSGLNIDTQYF. CDR3 coding DNA: TGTGCCAACAGTCAAGATTCAGGACTCAACATAGATACGCAGTATTTT.

A single count supports this clonotype. Germline and junction disagree at one end, which may indicate a read error. The chain joins TRBV12-3 or TRBV12-4 to TRBJ2-2, with 8 bases that match TRBD2. The CDR3 totals 17 residues. The DNA of the CDR3 is TGTCCCAGCAGTTTCCGGGGTAGCGGGATGAACACCGGGGAGCTGTTTTTT. Translation gives CPSSFRGSGMNTGELFF.

Comments on this clonotype: The germline gene is not matched at one end of the junction; a read error may be the cause. The chain uses TRBV4-1 and TRBJ1-3; D might be TRBD1 (5 bases). The CDR3 is 17 amino acids. CDR1 is MGHRA and CDR2 is YSYEKL in the germline V gene. CDR3 in amino acids: CASSQLKTAGSGNTIYF. Written as DNA, the CDR3 is TGCGCCAGTAGCCAACTAAAGACAGCAGGTTCTGGAAACACCATATATTTT.

This chain connects TRBV12-3 or TRBV12-4 to TRBJ2-1; either TRBD1 or TRBD2 may supply D (6 bases each). V lost 5 bases and J lost 8, with 16 bases in between. CDR3 length equals 14 residues. The CDR3 protein is CASSPQGQRDEQFF. The CDR3 DNA reads as TGTGCCAGCAGTCCCCAGGGGCAGCGGGATGAGCAGTTCTTC.